The 20 T cell receptor beta chains in this list originate from one sample, sequenced in a study of shared clonotypes between healthy human individuals. Some clones are missing from TCRdb's copy, which holds only in-frame ones; the method was immunoSEQ multiplex PCR. This table holds roughly 1,600,000 clones, approximately 98.5% found once. Sequenced: naive CD4+ T cells sorted from blood. Subset: CD45RA+ positively selected. These receptors were taken from a man aged 30 to 39 in good health.

This chain joins TRBV11-2 and TRBJ1-1; 11 positions match TRBD1. V dropped 1 base and J dropped 3; count of bases not matched to a gene: 1. Per germline, CDR1 SGHAT and CDR2 FQNNGV. The CDR3 is 15 amino acids. The CDR3 protein is CASSLGDRGDTEAFF. The CDR3 DNA is TGTGCCAGCAGCTTAGGGGACAGGGGGGACACTGAAGCTTTCTTT.

This clone was observed once. The V and J genes are TRBV11-3 and TRBJ2-5; 8 bases fit TRBD2. Germline V gene sequence: CDR1 SGHNT, CDR2 YENEEA. The ends lost 5 bases at V and 5 bases at J; junction bases unmatched: 7. This CDR3 spans 14 amino acids. The CDR3 sequence: CASSPGLARETQYF. The CDR3 DNA follows: TGTGCCAGCAGCCCCGGACTAGCCCGGGAGACCCAGTACTTC.

This chain links TRBV2 with TRBJ1-5; 10 bases fit TRBD1. CDR1 SNHLY and CDR2 FYNNEI come from the germline V gene. This CDR3 region has 14 residues. The ends lost 6 bases at V and 6 bases at J; junction bases unmatched: 5. This CDR3 reads CASRLDRGPQPQHF. CDR3 sequence (DNA): TGTGCCAGCAGACTAGACAGGGGGCCTCAGCCCCAGCATTTT.

J is TRBJ2-4 and V is TRBV11-2; TRBD1 aligns across 9 bases. The trim removed 1 base at V and 5 bases at J, leaving 3 bases unmatched. Looked up from germline, CDR1 is SGHAT and CDR2 is FQNNGV. The length of the CDR3 is 15 residues. CDR3 DNA: TGTGCCAGCAGCTTAGTACAGGGGGCTGAAAACATTCAGTACTTC. Its protein is CASSLVQGAENIQYF.

The chain is built from TRBV5-1 and TRBJ2-2; D gene ambiguous. From germline, CDR1 is SGHRS and CDR2 YFSETQ. V dropped 2 bases and J dropped 6 bases, with 5 bases sitting between them. The CDR3 extends over 12 amino acids. The CDR3 region is CASSFRSGELFF. In nucleotides, the CDR3 is TGCGCCAGCAGCTTCCGATCCGGGGAGCTGTTTTTT.

The CDR3 protein is CASSARQGMTDTQYF. CDR3 DNA sequence: TGTGCCAGCAGCGCAAGACAGGGGATGACAGATACGCAGTATTTT. The gene calls are TRBV9 and TRBJ2-3; TRBD1 aligns across 8 bases. From germline, CDR1 is SGDLS and CDR2 YYNGEE. The CDR3 has 15 amino acids. V gave up 3 bases and J gave up 3 bases; unmatched junction bases: 6.

This chain links TRBV6-1 with TRBJ1-4; D remains ambiguous. V was trimmed by 6 bases and J by 3 bases, leaving 8 bases between them. The CDR3 loop spans 13 amino acids. Germline-derived CDR1 and CDR2 are MNHNS and SASEGT. The CDR3 here is CASRIVPNEKLFF. CDR3 coding DNA: TGTGCCAGCAGGATAGTACCTAATGAAAAACTGTTTTTT.

This sequence joins TRBV4-3 and TRBJ2-7; TRBD2 matches at 9 bases. Germline V gives CDR1 LGHNA, CDR2 YSLEER. This CDR3 is 17 amino acids long. V was clipped by 0 bases and J by 3 bases; unmatched bases: 9. The CDR3 region is CASSQDATSGVHYEQYF. CDR3 nucleotides: TGCGCCAGCAGCCAAGATGCGACTAGCGGTGTACACTACGAGCAGTACTTC.

The V and J genes are TRBV7-2 and TRBJ2-3; no clear D. The CDR3 extends over 14 amino acids. Germline lookup yields CDR1 SGHTA and CDR2 FQGNSA. V lost 5 bases to trimming and J lost 0 bases, with 9 bases between them. The CDR3 protein is CASSLLGSTDTQYF. The CDR3 DNA reads TGTGCCAGCAGCCTACTTGGGAGCACAGATACGCAGTATTTT.

The chain couples TRBV25-1 to TRBJ1-5; D unresolved. The germline CDR1 and CDR2 sequences are MGHDK and SYGVNS. The V and J ends lost 4 bases and 3 bases respectively, with 7 bases between them. The CDR3 is made up of 13 amino acids. The CDR3 protein is CASSGRTNQPQHF. CDR3 nucleotides: TGTGCCAGCAGTGGCAGGACCAATCAGCCCCAGCATTTT. Variable domain in full (rest from reference TRBV25-1 and TRBJ1-5): EADIYQTPRYLVIGTGKKITLECSQTMGHDKMYWYQQDPGMELHLIHYSYGVNSTEKGDLSSESTVSRIRTEHFPLTLESARPSHTSQYLCASSGRTNQPQHFGDGTRLSIL.

This chain joins TRBV18 and TRBJ1-4; 8 bases are shared with TRBD1. V lost 3 bases to trimming and J lost 5 bases; unmatched junction nucleotides: 5. Germline V gene sequence: CDR1 KGHSH, CDR2 LQKENI. The CDR3 loop spans 15 amino acids. The CDR3 DNA reads TGTGCCAGCTCACCTCGGGGACAGGAGAATGAAAAACTGTTTTTT. As protein: CASSPRGQENEKLFF. The whole variable domain, remainder taken from reference TRBV18 and TRBJ1-4, is NAGVMQNPRHLVRRRGQEARLRCSPMKGHSHVYWYRQLPEEGLKFMVYLQKENIIDESGMPKERFSAEFPKEGPSILRIQQVVRGDSAAYFCASSPRGQENEKLFFGSGTQLSVL.

The chain has TRBV5-4 and TRBJ2-1, with 11 bases aligning to TRBD2. Germline V CDR1 and CDR2: SGHNT, YYREEE (reference sequence). The CDR3 runs to 15 residues. Losses at the gene ends were 5 bases for V and 2 bases for J; bases not matched to a gene: 3. CDR3: CASRTTSGTYNEQFF. CDR3 coding DNA: TGTGCCAGCAGGACGACTAGCGGGACCTACAATGAGCAGTTCTTC. Supplemented by reference TRBV5-4 and TRBJ2-1, the full variable domain reads ETGVTQSPTHLIKTRGQQVTLRCSSQSGHNTVSWYQQALGQGPQFIFQYYREEENGRGNFPPRFSGLQFPNYSSELNVNALELDDSALYLCASRTTSGTYNEQFFGPGTRLTVL.

The chain recombines TRBV9 with TRBJ2-2; D is unresolved. Germline V gene sequence: CDR1 SGDLS, CDR2 YYNGEE. This CDR3 is 13 amino acids long. V was shortened by 5 bases and J by 5 bases, with 10 bases between the two germline ends. CDR3 sequence (DNA): TGTGCCAGCAGAGAACAACGGACCGGGGAGCTGTTTTTT. Protein sequence: CASREQRTGELFF.

V usage is TRBV5-1 and J usage is TRBJ2-7, with 11 bases lining up with TRBD2. Trimming took 4 bases from V and 1 from J; bases not matched to a gene: 16. CDR1 is SGHRS and CDR2 is YFSETQ in the germline V gene. The length of the CDR3 is 19 residues. CDR3 in amino acids: CASSRRPLAGGQGSYEQYF. The CDR3 region has the DNA TGCGCCAGCAGCCGGCGCCCTTTAGCGGGAGGGCAAGGGTCCTACGAGCAGTACTTC.

The gene calls are TRBV6-5 and TRBJ2-3; D is unclear. Germline V CDR1 and CDR2: MNHEY, SVGAGI. This CDR3 region has 11 residues. Trimming removed 2 bases from V and 6 bases from J, with 3 bases in between. This CDR3 reads CASSYMDTQYF. The CDR3 DNA follows: TGTGCCAGCAGTTACATGGATACGCAGTATTTT.

J is TRBJ2-3 and V is TRBV5-1, with 8 positions matching TRBD2. This CDR3 has 14 residues. V gave up 4 bases and J gave up 2 bases; unmatched junction bases: 3. CDR1 SGHRS and CDR2 YFSETQ come from the germline V gene. The CDR3 here is CASSPSGYTDTQYF. In DNA form, the CDR3 reads TGCGCCAGCAGCCCTAGCGGGTACACAGATACGCAGTATTTT.

This clone has only one observation. CDR3 loop: CASSLSPQGPGEQYF. The CDR3 DNA follows: TGTGCCAGCAGCTTGTCCCCACAGGGACCGGGTGAGCAGTACTTC. The chain links TRBV5-6 to TRBJ2-7; D is perhaps TRBD1 (6 bases). The CDR3 spans 15 residues. Trimming removed 1 base from V and 7 bases from J, with 18 bases in between. Germline V gives CDR1 SGHDT, CDR2 YYEEEE.

This rearrangement joins TRBV4-3 to TRBJ2-2; D unresolved. Germline V CDR1 and CDR2: LGHNA, YSLEER. The CDR3 runs to 14 residues. Trimming took off 2 bases at V and 5 bases at J, with 9 bases between the two ends. The DNA of the CDR3 is TGCGCCAGCAGCCAAATCCAGAGAACCGGGGAGCTGTTTTTT. It is translated as CASSQIQRTGELFF.

The J gene is TRBJ1-2, the V gene TRBV6-1; D not resolved. CDR3 length: 13 residues. Per germline, CDR1 MNHNS and CDR2 SASEGT. With 3 bases removed from V and 8 bases from J, the gap between germline ends came to 13 bases. The chain's CDR3 is CASSEGPRLGYTF. The CDR3 DNA is TGTGCCAGCAGTGAGGGTCCGCGGTTGGGCTACACCTTC.

J is TRBJ2-3 and V is TRBV6-1, with 8 bases matching TRBD2. J gave up 4 bases and V 3 bases, and 9 bases lay outside the gene matches. This CDR3 is built from 16 residues. Germline V lookup: CDR1 MNHNS, CDR2 SASEGT. Written as DNA, the CDR3 is TGTGCCAGCAGTGACTGGAGCGGGAGAAGCGCAGATACGCAGTATTTT. It codes for CASSDWSGRSADTQYF.